The clone carrying this TCR beta chain was seen ten or more times. Its antigen is unidentified. This entry belongs to a study of T cells after yellow fever vaccination. Each CDR3 protein gets one entry after TCRdb re-called the 5' RACE reads with MiXCR. The repertoire includes about 150,000 distinct CDR3 sequences, approximately 6.6% of them detected once, and under 0.8% sits in the top ten. Study-wide findings and caveats: In post-booster samples, most primary-vaccination clones reappeared (96% CD4, approximately 91% CD8).

In germline, CDR1 is DFQATT, CDR2 SNEGSKA (reference sequence). The trim removed 4 bases at V and 7 bases at J, leaving 8 bases unmatched. This CDR3 region has 13 residues. The TCR was taken from a man between 25 and 39 years old who received the YFV17D yellow fever vaccine. This sample comprised CD4+ T cells sorted from PBMCs, obtained 10 days after the yellow fever booster vaccination. This chain uses TRBV20-1 with TRBJ2-7, with 9 positions matching TRBD2. The CDR3 here is CSAKNSGSGEQYF. The CDR3 DNA reads TGCAGTGCTAAGAATAGCGGGAGCGGGGAGCAGTACTTC.